Shown below are 32 T cell receptor beta chains from a single sample sequenced in a study of regulatory T cells in long-lasting Graves disease. The sample's time point: newly diagnosed GD, antithyroid drugs for less than 3 months. Researchers made the TCR library from RNA that was extracted from PBMCs. Building the TCR beta libraries relied on iRepertoire HTBI primers, and CDR3 regions underwent Arm-PCR. From the multiplex PCR reads, TCRdb called clonotypes with MiXCR, one entry per CDR3 protein. The sample includes hundreds of thousands of distinct CDR3 sequences, around 15% of them seen just once. These data are also associated with another study on T cells in Graves' hyperthyroidism and ophthalmopathy.

The material was peripheral blood mononuclear cells (PBMCs), obtained at new diagnosis, from a patient treated with antithyroid drugs. The receptors come from a woman aged 35 to 59 with Graves disease.

The J gene is TRBJ1-2, the V gene TRBV5-1; D possibly corresponds to TRBD1 (6 bases). Trimming shortened V by 5 bases and J by 2 bases, and 16 bases separated the two germline ends. The CDR3 totals 15 residues. Germline CDR1 and CDR2: SGHRS and YFSETQ. This CDR3 is CASSAGQTINYGYTF. The CDR3 DNA follows: TGCGCCAGCAGTGCCGGACAGACTATAAACTATGGCTACACCTTC.

V usage is TRBV20-1 and J usage is TRBJ2-1; D gene ambiguous. Germline V gene data show CDR1 as DFQATT and CDR2 as SNEGSKA (reference sequence). The ends were cut back, 0 bases at V and 7 bases at J, with 13 bases in the middle. CDR3 length: 14 residues. CDR3 in amino acids: CSARDLVVGNEQFF. Here the CDR3 DNA reads TGCAGTGCTAGAGATCTAGTAGTGGGAAATGAGCAGTTCTTC.

This clonotype was observed at least ten times. The chain carries TRBV18 and TRBJ1-1, with TRBD1 as a possible D gene (6 bases). CDR3 length: 14 amino acids. From germline, CDR1 is KGHSH and CDR2 LQKENI. Deletions cut 2 bases from V and 5 bases from J, with 12 bases between. Here the CDR3 DNA reads TGTGCCAGCTCACCAGTTGGGGGGCGGACTGAAGCTTTCTTT. It specifies CASSPVGGRTEAFF.

Many counts were recorded for this clonotype. The V and J genes are TRBV12-3 or TRBV12-4 and TRBJ1-2, with 7 positions matching TRBD1. V lost 6 bases, J lost 7 bases, and 11 bases stayed unmatched. The CDR3 contains 14 residues. CDR3 sequence reads: CASSVGGTATGYTF. DNA for the CDR3: TGTGCCAGCAGCGTCGGAGGGACAGCTACTGGCTACACCTTC.

This clonotype was observed a handful of times. The J gene is TRBJ1-4, the V gene TRBV12-3 or TRBV12-4; D gene unclear. This CDR3 spans 14 amino acids. The V gene lost 5 bases and the J gene lost 7 bases, with 14 bases spanning the gap. The CDR3 DNA follows: TGTGCCAGCAGTATGGGTGGAGGGAGTGAAAAACTGTTTTTT. This encodes CASSMGGGSEKLFF.

This clonotype has a count of ten or more. This chain links TRBV6-1 with TRBJ1-1; D remains ambiguous. CDR3 length: 13 amino acids. Trimming pared 9 bases from V and 2 bases from J, leaving 13 bases between. Germline assignment: CDR1 MNHNS and CDR2 SASEGT. DNA of the CDR3: TGTGCCAGTATACAAAAAGCCAACACTGAAGCTTTCTTT. Amino acids: CASIQKANTEAFF.

The chain carries TRBV28 and TRBJ2-7; 10 bases match TRBD1. The CDR3 runs 17 residues. Per germline, CDR1 MDHEN and CDR2 SYDVKM. V dropped 6 bases and J dropped 0; count of bases not matched to a gene: 11. CDR3 sequence (DNA): TGTGCCAGCAGACAAAGAGCCGGGACAGGGGCCTCCTACGAGCAGTACTTC. Translating gives CASRQRAGTGASYEQYF.

With respect to this clonotype: A read error may explain this, as a much larger clone is one base away. The gene calls are TRBV5-4 and TRBJ1-1; D call uncertain. The length of the CDR3 is 15 residues. The germline V and J ends were trimmed by 0 bases and 3 bases, with 12 bases remaining between them. Germline loops: CDR1 SGHNT, CDR2 YYREEE (reference sequence). In nucleotides, the CDR3 is TGTGCCAGCAGCTTGGGGGCAGCTATGCACACTGAAGCTTTCTTT. Translating it yields CASSLGAAMHTEAFF.

This clonotype appeared many times. The chain uses TRBV7-8 and TRBJ1-4; the match to TRBD1 covers 7 bases. Germline values: CDR1 SGHVS, CDR2 FQNEAQ. Trimming at V came to 5 bases and at J to 0 bases, leaving 9 bases not matched to a gene. This CDR3 is built from 17 residues. The CDR3 bases are TGTGCCAGCAGCCCTCGGGACAGATCCCCAACTAATGAAAAACTGTTTTTT. It encodes CASSPRDRSPTNEKLFF.

This clonotype was counted a few times. This sequence joins TRBV15 and TRBJ1-4; D is undetermined. CDR3 length: 17 amino acids. Germline loops: CDR1 LNHNV, CDR2 YYDKDF (reference sequence). Trimming cost V 5 bases and J 0 bases, with 16 bases left between them. As DNA, the CDR3 is TGTGCCACCAGCTCAAATTCGGGTCACGCAACTAATGAAAAACTGTTTTTT. This translates into CATSSNSGHATNEKLFF.

This clonotype showed up just a few times. This chain uses TRBV29-1 with TRBJ2-7; D tentatively reads TRBD1 or TRBD2 (6 bases each). V lost 5 bases, J lost 5 bases, and 19 bases lay in between. The CDR3 is 14 residues long. CDR1 and CDR2 from the germline V gene are SQVTM and ANQGSEA. Here the CDR3 DNA reads TGCAGCGTTTTTAGGGGGACTGGTATGAACGAGCAGTACTTC. This translates into CSVFRGTGMNEQYF.

This clonotype was detected many times. This sequence joins TRBV28 and TRBJ2-7; 10 bases align to TRBD2. The CDR3 is 12 amino acids. V shed 6 bases and J 10 bases; nucleotides not matched to a gene: 6. Germline CDR1 and CDR2: MDHEN and SYDVKM. In DNA, the CDR3 is TGTGCCAGCAGCTCGGGACTAGCGAGTCAGTACTTC. Protein: CASSSGLASQYF.

Ten or more counts support this clonotype. V gene TRBV11-2 combines with J gene TRBJ2-1, with no clear D. This CDR3 spans 15 amino acids. V lost 5 bases, J lost 2 bases, and 13 bases lay in between. From germline, CDR1 is SGHAT and CDR2 FQNNGV. In DNA, the CDR3 is TGTGCCAGCAGCGCAAGTGGTTCCCCCTACAATGAGCAGTTCTTC. This gives the protein CASSASGSPYNEQFF.

This clonotype was counted at least ten times. The chain recombines TRBV11-2 with TRBJ1-1; no reliable D call. Germline V gene data show CDR1 as SGHAT and CDR2 as FQNNGV. There are 12 residues in the CDR3. V was shortened by 6 bases and J by 7 bases, with 12 bases between the two germline ends. CDR3 DNA sequence: TGTGCCAGCAGACTCATACAGAGTGAAGCTTTCTTT. Its translation: CASRLIQSEAFF.

This clonotype was picked up many times. V usage is TRBV19 and J usage is TRBJ1-3; the D is unclear. The germline V gene has CDR1 LNHDA and CDR2 SQIVND (reference sequence). The CDR3 totals 16 residues. Trimming left V 1 base short and J 0 bases short, with 10 bases between. The CDR3: CASSIAGGSSGNTIYF. For the CDR3, the DNA is TGTGCCAGTAGTATAGCCGGCGGAAGCTCTGGAAACACCATATATTTT.

This chain connects TRBV9 to TRBJ2-1; D gene uncertain. The V and J ends lost 0 bases and 0 bases respectively, with 10 bases between them. Per germline, CDR1 SGDLS and CDR2 YYNGEE. The CDR3 spans 16 residues. The CDR3 spells CASSVGDDSSYNEQFF. For the CDR3, the DNA is TGTGCCAGCAGCGTAGGGGATGATAGCTCCTACAATGAGCAGTTCTTC.

As regards this clonotype: One junction end disagrees with the germline gene, perhaps due to a read error. The chain links TRBV5-1 to TRBJ1-5; D might be TRBD1 (5 bases). In germline, CDR1 is SGHRS, CDR2 YFSETQ. The CDR3 extends over 14 amino acids. This chain's CDR3 is CASGLGGGNQPQHF. The CDR3 DNA reads TGCGCCAGCGGCTTGGGAGGGGGCAATCAGCCCCAGCATTTT.

The sample holds many counts of this clonotype. This chain links TRBV27 with TRBJ2-7, with 9 bases fitting TRBD1. Germline CDR1 and CDR2: MNHEY and SMNVEV (reference sequence). The trim removed 5 bases at V and 6 bases at J, leaving 20 bases unmatched. This CDR3 region has 18 residues. The CDR3 DNA sequence: TGTGCCAGCAGTCTTTGGGGACAGGGAGACGGCGATCCCTGCGAGCAGTACTTC. Protein sequence: CASSLWGQGDGDPCEQYF.

This clonotype was recorded many times. The chain recombines TRBV6-5 with TRBJ1-1, with TRBD1 as a possible D gene (6 bases). Trimming took off 0 bases at V and 0 bases at J, with 11 bases between the two ends. In germline, CDR1 is MNHEY, CDR2 SVGAGI. The CDR3 spans 16 residues. The CDR3 reads CASSYSVGGLNTEAFF. The CDR3 DNA follows: TGTGCCAGCAGTTACTCGGTTGGGGGGCTGAACACTGAAGCTTTCTTT.

This clonotype was detected only a few times. This chain uses TRBV12-3 or TRBV12-4 with TRBJ1-1; D possibly corresponds to TRBD1 (5 bases). CDR3 length: 16 residues. V lost 0 bases, J lost 3 bases, and 14 bases lay in between. CDR3 bases: TGTGCCAGCAGTTTAGCGGGGGTCACCTTGGACACTGAAGCTTTCTTT. This gives the protein CASSLAGVTLDTEAFF.

This clonotype was counted many times. The chain uses TRBV2 and TRBJ2-7, with 11 bases that match TRBD1. Unmatched junction bases numbered 9, after V lost 5 bases and J lost 6 bases. The CDR3 loop spans 15 amino acids. Germline V CDR1 and CDR2: SNHLY, FYNNEI. The CDR3, as DNA: TGTGCCAGCAGTAAATCCGGGACAGGGGGAGGCGAGCAGTACTTC. Residues: CASSKSGTGGGEQYF. The full variable domain, in which reference TRBV2 and TRBJ2-7 provide the parts outside the CDR3, is EPEVTQTPSHQVTQMGQEVILRCVPISNHLYFYWYRQILGQKVEFLVSFYNNEISEKSEIFDDQFSVERPDGSNFTLKIRSTKLEDSAMYFCASSKSGTGGGEQYFGPGTRLTVT.

This rearrangement joins TRBV6-1 to TRBJ2-6; D not resolved. This CDR3 is built from 16 residues. Per germline, CDR1 MNHNS and CDR2 SASEGT. The CDR3 DNA sequence: TGTCAAACGCATAGTTGGGCGTCCCTTCGGGCCAACGTCCTGACTTTC. It codes for CQTHSWASLRANVLTF.

This clonotype was found many times. The J gene is TRBJ1-6, the V gene TRBV7-8; weak D call: TRBD1 (5 bases). Germline V gene lookup returns CDR1 SGHVS and CDR2 FQNEAQ. The germline V and J ends were trimmed by 3 bases and 9 bases, with 12 bases remaining between them. This CDR3 is 14 amino acids long. CDR3 bases: TGTGCCAGCAGCTTTGCGTTAGGGACTTCACCCCTCCACTTT. Its protein is CASSFALGTSPLHF.

This clonotype was seen ten or more times. The V gene is TRBV28, the J gene TRBJ2-7; TRBD2 agrees at 7 bases. CDR1 MDHEN and CDR2 SYDVKM come from the germline V gene. The CDR3 spans 11 residues. The V segment lost 8 bases and the J segment 7 bases; nucleotides outside the gene matches: 5. The CDR3 loop is CASGREHEQYF. CDR3 in DNA: TGTGCCAGCGGGAGGGAACATGAGCAGTACTTC.

CDR3: CASSLARTVYNEQFF. The DNA for the CDR3 is TGCGCCAGCAGCTTGGCTCGGACCGTTTACAATGAGCAGTTCTTC. The chain recombines TRBV5-1 with TRBJ2-7, with D hard to call. The DNA end lines up better with TRBJ2-1; the J call may be wrong. Germline V gene sequence: CDR1 SGHRS, CDR2 YFSETQ. The CDR3 sequence is 15 residues long.

V gene TRBV2 combines with J gene TRBJ2-4; D remains ambiguous. The V gene lost 1 base and the J gene lost 6 bases, with 10 bases spanning the gap. The germline gives CDR1 SNHLY, CDR2 FYNNEI. CDR3 length: 14 amino acids. The CDR3, as DNA: TGTGCCAGCAGTGAAGAAGGATCAGGAAACATTCAGTACTTC. Protein sequence: CASSEEGSGNIQYF.

This clonotype appeared a few times. The chain couples TRBV4-1 to TRBJ2-5; TRBD2 is a possible D gene (7 bases). Germline CDR1 reads MGHRA; CDR2 reads YSYEKL. This CDR3 spans 18 amino acids. Trimming took off 1 base at V and 2 bases at J, with 20 bases between the two ends. CDR3 nucleotides: TGCGCCAGCAGCCAAGGTGGAGCGGGGAGGGGACAACAAGAGACCCAGTACTTC. It specifies CASSQGGAGRGQQETQYF.

This chain uses TRBV29-1 with TRBJ2-5, with 8 bases identical to TRBD1. The ends lost 0 bases at V and 5 bases at J; junction bases unmatched: 5. This CDR3 comprises 14 residues. In germline, CDR1 is SQVTM, CDR2 ANQGSEA. The chain's CDR3 is CSVEDRDRWETQYF. The DNA for the CDR3 is TGCAGCGTTGAAGATAGGGACAGGTGGGAGACCCAGTACTTC. Full variable domain (missing parts from reference TRBV29-1 and TRBJ2-5): SAVISQKPSRDICQRGTSLTIQCQVDSQVTMMFWYRQQPGQSLTLIATANQGSEATYESGFVIDKFPISRPNLTFSTLTVSNMSPEDSSIYLCSVEDRDRWETQYFGPGTRLLVL.

This chain connects TRBV12-3 or TRBV12-4 to TRBJ1-3; 8 bases line up with TRBD1. This CDR3 region has 18 residues. Trimming removed 4 bases from V and 0 bases from J; junction bases left unmatched: 11. For the CDR3, the DNA is TGTGCCAGCAGTTCATACGGGACAGGCCTGCACTCTGGAAACACCATATATTTT. Encoded protein: CASSSYGTGLHSGNTIYF.

Concerning this clonotype itself: A read error may explain this, as a much larger clone is one base away. The chain carries TRBV28 and TRBJ1-2, with 7 positions matching TRBD1. CDR1 is MDHEN and CDR2 is SYDVKM in the germline V gene. The CDR3 sequence is 14 residues long. CDR3 loop: CASSLMTGIGGHTF. CDR3 nucleotides: TGTGCCAGCAGTCTAATGACAGGGATTGGTGGCCACACCTTC.

The sample holds many counts of this clonotype. The gene calls are TRBV12-3 or TRBV12-4 and TRBJ1-1; D unclear. The CDR3 is 12 amino acids. The ends were cut back, 10 bases at V and 1 base at J, with 10 bases in the middle. The CDR3 protein is CATAMWNTEAFF. The CDR3 coding sequence is TGTGCCACCGCCATGTGGAACACTGAAGCTTTCTTT.

V usage is TRBV28 and J usage is TRBJ2-7; 7 nucleotides agree with TRBD1. The CDR3 sequence is 17 residues long. CDR1 is MDHEN, CDR2 SYDVKM, per germline. V shed 4 bases, J shed 1 base, and the junction held 13 bases outside the gene matches. CDR3 amino acids: CASSYFALQGISYEQYF. The CDR3 region has the DNA TGTGCCAGCAGTTACTTCGCCCTACAGGGGATTTCCTACGAGCAGTACTTC.